The source of this T cell receptor (beta chain) is a study of T cells in severe cutaneous drug reactions. Across the whole study: Patients came from Taiwan, Thailand and a European registry, 2011 to 2018.

The CDR3 consists of 15 residues. Germline CDR1 MDHEN, CDR2 SYDVKM. Bulk and single-cell libraries used iRepertoire multiplex PCR with TCR subtype-specific primers. TCRdb reworked the multiplex PCR reads into one entry per CDR3 protein, no DNA. This table holds tens of thousands of distinct CDR3 sequences. Sequenced patients had Stevens-Johnson syndrome or toxic epidermal necrolysis caused by carbamazepine. This TCR derives from a human donor with toxic epidermal necrolysis, a severe cutaneous drug reaction. This chain connects TRBV28 to TRBJ2-7. Material for sequencing was PBMCs. The CDR3 here is CASSTGVGGYYEQYF.